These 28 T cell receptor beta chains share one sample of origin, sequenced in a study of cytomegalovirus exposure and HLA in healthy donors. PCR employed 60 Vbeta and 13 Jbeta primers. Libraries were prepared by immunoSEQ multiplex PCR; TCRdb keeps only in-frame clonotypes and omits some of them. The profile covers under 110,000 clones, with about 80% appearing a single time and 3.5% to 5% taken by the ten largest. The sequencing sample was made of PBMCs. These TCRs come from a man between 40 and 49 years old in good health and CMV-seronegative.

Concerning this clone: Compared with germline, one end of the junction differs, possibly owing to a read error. The DNA of the CDR3 is TGTTCCAGCAGCTTTTACAGCGGACAAGAGACCCAGTACTTC. Translated, it gives CSSSFYSGQETQYF. The V and J genes are TRBV7-9 and TRBJ2-5; tentative D call: TRBD2 (5 bases). CDR3 length: 14 residues. The germline CDR1 and CDR2 sequences are SEHNR and FQNEAQ (reference sequence).

The CDR3 DNA follows: TGTGCCAGTAGTAGAGGACACACCAACGAGCAGTACTTC. This sequence encodes CASSRGHTNEQYF. The chain recombines TRBV19 with TRBJ2-7; maybe TRBD1 (5 bases). With 4 bases removed from V and 5 bases from J, the gap between germline ends came to 12 bases. In germline, CDR1 is LNHDA, CDR2 SQIVND (reference sequence). The CDR3 totals 13 residues.

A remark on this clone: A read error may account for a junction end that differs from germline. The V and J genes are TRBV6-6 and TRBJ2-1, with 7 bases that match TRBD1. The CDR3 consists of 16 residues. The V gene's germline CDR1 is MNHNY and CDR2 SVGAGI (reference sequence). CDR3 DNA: TGTGCCAGCAGTTACTCGACCGGGACAGTCTACCATGAGCAGTTCTTC. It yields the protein CASSYSTGTVYHEQFF.

The CDR3 coding sequence is TGTGCCAGCAGCTTAAGTGGTAGCTCCTCTGGGGCCAACGTCCTGACTTTC. It is translated as CASSLSGSSSGANVLTF. The rearrangement uses TRBV7-2 and TRBJ2-6; D is undetermined. Germline lookup yields CDR1 SGHTA and CDR2 FQGNSA. Trimming stripped 2 bases from V and 0 bases from J, with 11 bases between. The CDR3 consists of 17 residues.

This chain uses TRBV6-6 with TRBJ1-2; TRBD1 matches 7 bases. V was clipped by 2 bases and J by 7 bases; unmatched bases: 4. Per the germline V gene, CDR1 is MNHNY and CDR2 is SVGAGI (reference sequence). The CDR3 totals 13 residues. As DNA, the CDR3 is TGTGCCAGCAGTTACGAGGGGGCAGTTGGCTACACCTTC. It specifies CASSYEGAVGYTF.

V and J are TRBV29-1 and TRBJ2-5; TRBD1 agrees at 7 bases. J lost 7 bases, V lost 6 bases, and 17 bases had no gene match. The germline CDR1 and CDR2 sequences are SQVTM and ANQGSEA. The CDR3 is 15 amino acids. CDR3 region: CSVQLQRGLEGTQYF. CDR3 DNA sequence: TGCAGCGTCCAGTTACAGAGGGGGCTTGAAGGGACCCAGTACTTC.

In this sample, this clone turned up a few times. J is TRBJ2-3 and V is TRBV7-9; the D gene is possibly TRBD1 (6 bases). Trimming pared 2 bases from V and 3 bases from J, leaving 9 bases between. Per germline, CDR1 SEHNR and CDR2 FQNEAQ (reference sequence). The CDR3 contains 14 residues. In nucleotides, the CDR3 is TGTGCCAGCAGCTTATCAGGGGCAACAGATACGCAGTATTTT. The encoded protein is CASSLSGATDTQYF.

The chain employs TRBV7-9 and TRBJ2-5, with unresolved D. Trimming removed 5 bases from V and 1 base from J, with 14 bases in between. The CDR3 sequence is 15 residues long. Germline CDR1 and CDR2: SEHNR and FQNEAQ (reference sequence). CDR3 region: CASSVAQAPQETQYF. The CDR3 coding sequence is TGTGCCAGCAGCGTCGCGCAGGCTCCCCAAGAGACCCAGTACTTC.

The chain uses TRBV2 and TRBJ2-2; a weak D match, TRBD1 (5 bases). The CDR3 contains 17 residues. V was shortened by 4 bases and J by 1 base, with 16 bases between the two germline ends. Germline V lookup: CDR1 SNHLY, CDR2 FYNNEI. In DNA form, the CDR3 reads TGTGCCAGCAGTGCGAGTGGACATCGCTTGAACACCGGGGAGCTGTTTTTT. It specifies CASSASGHRLNTGELFF.

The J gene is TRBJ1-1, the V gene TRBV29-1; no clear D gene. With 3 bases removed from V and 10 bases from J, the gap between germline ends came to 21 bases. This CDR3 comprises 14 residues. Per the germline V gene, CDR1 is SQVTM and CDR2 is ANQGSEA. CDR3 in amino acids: CSVERRSARVGAFF. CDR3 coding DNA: TGCAGCGTTGAGAGGCGGTCAGCCCGGGTGGGAGCTTTCTTT.

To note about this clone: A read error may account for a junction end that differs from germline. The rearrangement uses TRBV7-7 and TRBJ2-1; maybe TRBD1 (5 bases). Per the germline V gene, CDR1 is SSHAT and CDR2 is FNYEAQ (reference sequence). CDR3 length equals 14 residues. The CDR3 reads CASSPQSRVNEQFF. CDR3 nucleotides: TGTGCTAGCAGCCCCCAAAGCAGGGTCAATGAGCAGTTCTTC.

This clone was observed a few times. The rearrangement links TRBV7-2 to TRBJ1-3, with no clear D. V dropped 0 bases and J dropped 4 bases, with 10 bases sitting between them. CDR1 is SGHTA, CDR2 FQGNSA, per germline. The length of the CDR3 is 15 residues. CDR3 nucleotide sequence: TGTGCCAGCAGCTTAGCGCCGGTATTCGGAAACACCATATATTTT. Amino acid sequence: CASSLAPVFGNTIYF.

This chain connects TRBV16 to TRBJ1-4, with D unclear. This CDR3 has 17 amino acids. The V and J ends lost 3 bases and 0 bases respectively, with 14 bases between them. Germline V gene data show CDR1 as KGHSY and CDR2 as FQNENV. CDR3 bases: TGTGCCAGCAGCCATTTACTCCCCTATGCAACTAATGAAAAACTGTTTTTT. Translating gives CASSHLLPYATNEKLFF.

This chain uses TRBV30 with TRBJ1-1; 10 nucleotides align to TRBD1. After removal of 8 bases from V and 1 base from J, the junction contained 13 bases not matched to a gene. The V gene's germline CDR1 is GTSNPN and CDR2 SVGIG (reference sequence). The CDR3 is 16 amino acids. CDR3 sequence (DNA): TGTGCCCCAGTGGGGGACAGGGGTCGTCAGAACACTGAAGCTTTCTTT. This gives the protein CAPVGDRGRQNTEAFF.

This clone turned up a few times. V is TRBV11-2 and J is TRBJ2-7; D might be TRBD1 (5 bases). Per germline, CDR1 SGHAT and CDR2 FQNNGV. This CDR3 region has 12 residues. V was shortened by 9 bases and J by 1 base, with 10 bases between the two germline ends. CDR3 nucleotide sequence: TGTGCCAGTCAGGGTTTGTCCTACGAGCAGTACGTC. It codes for CASQGLSYEQYV.

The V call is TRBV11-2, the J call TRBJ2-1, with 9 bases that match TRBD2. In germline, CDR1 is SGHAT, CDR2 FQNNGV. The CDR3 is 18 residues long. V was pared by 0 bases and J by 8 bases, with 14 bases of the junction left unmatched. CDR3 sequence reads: CASSLERGRRGGGDEQFF. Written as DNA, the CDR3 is TGTGCCAGCAGCTTAGAGCGAGGACGGCGGGGGGGCGGGGATGAGCAGTTCTTC.

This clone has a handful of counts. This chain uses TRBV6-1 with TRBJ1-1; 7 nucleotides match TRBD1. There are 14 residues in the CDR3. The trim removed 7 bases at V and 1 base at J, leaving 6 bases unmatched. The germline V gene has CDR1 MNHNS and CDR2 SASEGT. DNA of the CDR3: TGTGCCAGCATGCGGACAGGAGAGAACACTGAAGCTTTCTTT. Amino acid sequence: CASMRTGENTEAFF.

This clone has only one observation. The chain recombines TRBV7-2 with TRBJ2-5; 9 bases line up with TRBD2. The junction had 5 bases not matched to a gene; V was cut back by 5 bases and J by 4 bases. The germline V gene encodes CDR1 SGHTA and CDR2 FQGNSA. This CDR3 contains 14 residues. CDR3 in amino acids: CASSTQTSGETQYF. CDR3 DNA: TGTGCCAGCAGCACCCAGACTAGCGGAGAGACCCAGTACTTC.

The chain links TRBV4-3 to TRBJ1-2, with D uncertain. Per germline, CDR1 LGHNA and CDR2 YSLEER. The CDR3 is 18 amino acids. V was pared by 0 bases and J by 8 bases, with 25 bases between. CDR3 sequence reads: CASSQDGLSSTNRGGYTF. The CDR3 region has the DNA TGCGCCAGCAGCCAAGATGGACTAAGCTCTACAAACCGAGGAGGCTACACCTTC.

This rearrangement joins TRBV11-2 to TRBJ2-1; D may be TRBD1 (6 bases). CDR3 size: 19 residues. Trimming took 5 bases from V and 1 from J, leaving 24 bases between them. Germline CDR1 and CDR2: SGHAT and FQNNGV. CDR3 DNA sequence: TGTGCCAGCAGCGCCTCCGGGACAAAGGGGGAATTTTCCTACAATGAGCAGTTCTTC. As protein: CASSASGTKGEFSYNEQFF.

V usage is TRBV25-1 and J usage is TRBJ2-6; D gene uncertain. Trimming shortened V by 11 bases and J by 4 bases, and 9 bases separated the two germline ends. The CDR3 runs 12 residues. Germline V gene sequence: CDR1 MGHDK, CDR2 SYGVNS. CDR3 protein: CAAEAGANVLTF. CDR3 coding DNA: TGTGCCGCCGAGGCGGGGGCCAACGTCCTGACTTTC.

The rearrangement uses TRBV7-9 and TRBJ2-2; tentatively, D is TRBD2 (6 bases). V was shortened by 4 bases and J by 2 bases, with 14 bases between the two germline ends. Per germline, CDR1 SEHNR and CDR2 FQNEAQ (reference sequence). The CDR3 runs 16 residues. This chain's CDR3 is CASSWRDWSNTGELFF. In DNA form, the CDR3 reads TGTGCCAGCAGCTGGCGGGACTGGTCAAACACCGGGGAGCTGTTTTTT.

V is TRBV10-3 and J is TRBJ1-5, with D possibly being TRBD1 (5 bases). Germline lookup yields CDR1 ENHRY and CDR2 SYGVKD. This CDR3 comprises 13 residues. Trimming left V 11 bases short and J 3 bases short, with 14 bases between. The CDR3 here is CASTEGPNQPQHF. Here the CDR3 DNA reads TGTGCCTCCACGGAGGGGCCCAATCAGCCCCAGCATTTT.

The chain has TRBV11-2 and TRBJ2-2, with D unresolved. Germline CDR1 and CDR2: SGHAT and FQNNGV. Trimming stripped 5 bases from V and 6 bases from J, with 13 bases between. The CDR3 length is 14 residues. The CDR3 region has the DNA TGTGCCAGCAGCCACCGGTCCGAGGCCGGGGAGCTGTTTTTT. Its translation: CASSHRSEAGELFF.

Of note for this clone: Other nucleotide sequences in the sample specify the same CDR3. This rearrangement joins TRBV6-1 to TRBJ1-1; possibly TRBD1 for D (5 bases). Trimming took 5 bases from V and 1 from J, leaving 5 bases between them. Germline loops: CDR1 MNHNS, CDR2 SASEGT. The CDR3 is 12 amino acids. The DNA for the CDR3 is TGTGCCAGCAGTAGGGGGAACACTGAAGCTTTCTTT. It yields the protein CASSRGNTEAFF.

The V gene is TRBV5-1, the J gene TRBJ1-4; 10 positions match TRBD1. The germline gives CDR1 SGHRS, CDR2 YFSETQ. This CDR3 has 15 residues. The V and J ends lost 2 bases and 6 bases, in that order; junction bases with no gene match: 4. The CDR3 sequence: CASSLSGTGDEKLFF. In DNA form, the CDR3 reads TGCGCCAGCAGCTTATCCGGGACAGGGGATGAAAAACTGTTTTTT.

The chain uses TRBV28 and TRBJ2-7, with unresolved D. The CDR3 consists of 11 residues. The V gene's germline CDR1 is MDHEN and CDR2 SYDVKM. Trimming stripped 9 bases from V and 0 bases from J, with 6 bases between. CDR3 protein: CASGSSYEQYV. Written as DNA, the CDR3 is TGTGCCAGTGGTAGCTCCTACGAGCAGTACGTC.

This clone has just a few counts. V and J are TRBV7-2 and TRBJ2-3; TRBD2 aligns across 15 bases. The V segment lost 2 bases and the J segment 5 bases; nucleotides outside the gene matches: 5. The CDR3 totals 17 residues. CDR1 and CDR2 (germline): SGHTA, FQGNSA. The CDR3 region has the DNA TGTGCCAGCAGCTTACCAGGACTAGCGGGGGGGCAAGATACGCAGTATTTT. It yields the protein CASSLPGLAGGQDTQYF.